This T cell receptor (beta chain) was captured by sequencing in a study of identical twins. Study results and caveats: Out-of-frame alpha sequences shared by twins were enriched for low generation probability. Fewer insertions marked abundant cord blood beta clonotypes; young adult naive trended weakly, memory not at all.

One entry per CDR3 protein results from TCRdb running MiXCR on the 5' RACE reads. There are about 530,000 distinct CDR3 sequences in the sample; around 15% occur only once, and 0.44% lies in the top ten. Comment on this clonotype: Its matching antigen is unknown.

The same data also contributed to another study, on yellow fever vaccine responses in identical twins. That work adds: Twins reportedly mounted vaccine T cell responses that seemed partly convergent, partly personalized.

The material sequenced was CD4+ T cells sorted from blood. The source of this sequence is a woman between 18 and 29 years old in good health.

The CDR3 here is CATGRGSDTQYF. The CDR3 DNA is TGTGCCACCGGGAGAGGATCAGATACGCAGTATTTT. The chain has TRBV24-1 and TRBJ2-3; tentative D call: TRBD2 (5 bases). Trimming left V 9 bases short and J 4 bases short, with 10 bases between. Germline assignment: CDR1 KGHDR and CDR2 SFDVKD. CDR3 length: 12 amino acids.